This is a list of T cell receptor beta chains from one sample in a study of cytomegalovirus exposure and HLA in healthy donors. Profiled with immunoSEQ multiplex PCR; TCRdb holds only in-frame clones, not every one. The sample records 160,000 or so clones, around 84% being singletons. Sequencing was done on a sample of PBMCs. The receptors were sampled from a man between 18 and 35 years old in good health and CMV-seronegative. Both conserved end residues are part of each CDR3. Each record gives: CDR3 DNA, CDR3 protein, J gene, D gene, clone size, V gene. A D gene is named only where the DNA matches it firmly. Not all rows give a size; the values are once, few, many and, for expanded clones, a class.

CDR3nt: TGTGCCACCAGCAGATCTTCAGGGGGCGTAAGCACTGAAGCTTTCTTT
CDR3aa: CATSRSSGGVSTEAFF
j_gene: TRBJ1-1
d_gene: TRBD1
abundance: -
v_gene: TRBV15

CDR3nt: TGTGCCTCAGGGGCGACCTCCTACAATGAGCAGTTCTTC
CDR3aa: CASGATSYNEQFF
j_gene: TRBJ2-1
d_gene: -
abundance: -
v_gene: TRBV19

CDR3nt: TGTGCCAGCAGCTTAGGACAGGGGGCCTATGGCTACACCTTC
CDR3aa: CASSLGQGAYGYTF
j_gene: TRBJ1-2
d_gene: TRBD1
abundance: -
v_gene: TRBV7-2

CDR3nt: TGCGCCAGCAGCTCGGGACACAGTAACACTGAAGCTTTCTTT
CDR3aa: CASSSGHSNTEAFF
j_gene: TRBJ1-1
d_gene: -
abundance: few
v_gene: TRBV5-1

CDR3nt: TGTGCCACCAGGGTGGGCGGGGGGACTTACTACAATGAGCAGTTCTTC
CDR3aa: CATRVGGGTYYNEQFF
j_gene: TRBJ2-1
d_gene: TRBD2
abundance: once
v_gene: TRBV27

CDR3nt: TGTGCCAGCAGTGAGCCGGGAAGGGCCTACGAGCAGTACTTC
CDR3aa: CASSEPGRAYEQYF
j_gene: TRBJ2-7
d_gene: -
abundance: -
v_gene: TRBV25-1

CDR3nt: TGTGCCAGCAGCTTACCCAGCAGGCCCTATGGCTACACCTTC
CDR3aa: CASSLPSRPYGYTF
j_gene: TRBJ1-2
d_gene: -
abundance: -
v_gene: TRBV7-9

CDR3nt: TGCGCCAGCAGCCGGAAAGGAGGGGAAAACATTCAGTACTTC
CDR3aa: CASSRKGGENIQYF
j_gene: TRBJ2-4
d_gene: -
abundance: -
v_gene: TRBV4-3

CDR3nt: TGTGCCAGCAGCTCCCCCAGGGGCATCACGACCCAGTACTTC
CDR3aa: CASSSPRGITTQYF
j_gene: TRBJ2-5
d_gene: -
abundance: -
v_gene: TRBV5-8

CDR3nt: TGTGCCAGCTCACCGAGCCTTAGCAATCAGCCCCAGCATTTT
CDR3aa: CASSPSLSNQPQHF
j_gene: TRBJ1-5
d_gene: -
abundance: -
v_gene: TRBV18

CDR3nt: TGTGCCAGCAGTCTGAGGGGGGGAAATCAGCCCCAGCATTTT
CDR3aa: CASSLRGGNQPQHF
j_gene: TRBJ1-5
d_gene: -
abundance: -
v_gene: TRBV27

CDR3nt: TGTGCCAGCAGCCAAGGCGGACAGACGACAGATACGCAGTATTTT
CDR3aa: CASSQGGQTTDTQYF
j_gene: TRBJ2-3
d_gene: -
abundance: few
v_gene: TRBV5-4

CDR3nt: TGTGCCAGTAGTATTGCCCCGACAGGAGCCACTGAAGCTTTCTTT
CDR3aa: CASSIAPTGATEAFF
j_gene: TRBJ1-1
d_gene: -
abundance: -
v_gene: TRBV19

CDR3nt: TGCGCCAGCAGCCCTCCACCCGGACAGGAGATTAACTATGGCTACACCTTC
CDR3aa: CASSPPPGQEINYGYTF
j_gene: TRBJ1-2
d_gene: TRBD1
abundance: -
v_gene: TRBV5-1

CDR3nt: TGTGCCAGCAGCTTGGGGGCTTCAACTAATGAAAAACTGTTTTTT
CDR3aa: CASSLGASTNEKLFF
j_gene: TRBJ1-4
d_gene: -
abundance: -
v_gene: TRBV5-4

CDR3nt: TGTGCCAGCAGTTACAACTTTTACAGCGAAGCTTTCTTT
CDR3aa: CASSYNFYSEAFF
j_gene: TRBJ1-1
d_gene: -
abundance: -
v_gene: TRBV6-5

CDR3nt: TGCGCCAGCAGCCTTGGCCTGGGACAGGGGCCTGGCGAGCAGTACTTC
CDR3aa: CASSLGLGQGPGEQYF
j_gene: TRBJ2-7
d_gene: TRBD1
abundance: -
v_gene: TRBV5-1

CDR3nt: TGCGCCAGCAGCCAAGGCGGGGCAGGGAATAATTCACCCCTCCACTTT
CDR3aa: CASSQGGAGNNSPLHF
j_gene: TRBJ1-6
d_gene: -
abundance: once
v_gene: TRBV4-1

CDR3nt: TGTGCCAGCAGCCCACGGACAGTAAGCAATCAGCCCCAGCATTTT
CDR3aa: CASSPRTVSNQPQHF
j_gene: TRBJ1-5
d_gene: -
abundance: -
v_gene: TRBV5-8

CDR3nt: TGTGCCACCAGCAGAGACCCGGGGGGAAACACCATATATTTT
CDR3aa: CATSRDPGGNTIYF
j_gene: TRBJ1-3
d_gene: -
abundance: -
v_gene: TRBV15

CDR3nt: TGCGCCAGCAGCCAATGGGGGCCACCCGGGCCCTACGAGCAGTACTTC
CDR3aa: CASSQWGPPGPYEQYF
j_gene: TRBJ2-7
d_gene: -
abundance: -
v_gene: TRBV4-3

CDR3nt: TGTGCCAGCACCGTAGCGGAATTGAACACCGGGGAGCTGTTTTTT
CDR3aa: CASTVAELNTGELFF
j_gene: TRBJ2-2
d_gene: -
abundance: -
v_gene: TRBV28

CDR3nt: TGTGCCAGCAGCTTAGGTAGGGGGACCTACAATGAGCAGTTCTTC
CDR3aa: CASSLGRGTYNEQFF
j_gene: TRBJ2-1
d_gene: -
abundance: -
v_gene: TRBV11-3

CDR3nt: TGTGCCAGTAGCCCGGGACAGGGGGAGTACGAGCAGTACTTC
CDR3aa: CASSPGQGEYEQYF
j_gene: TRBJ2-7
d_gene: TRBD1
abundance: -
v_gene: TRBV19

CDR3nt: TGTGCCATCAGACTGGCGGGAGGGCCCTACGAGCAGTACTTC
CDR3aa: CAIRLAGGPYEQYF
j_gene: TRBJ2-7
d_gene: TRBD2
abundance: -
v_gene: TRBV10-3

CDR3nt: TGCGCCAATCCCCGGGCAGGGGTGGGCACTGAAGCTTTCTTT
CDR3aa: CANPRAGVGTEAFF
j_gene: TRBJ1-1
d_gene: -
abundance: once
v_gene: TRBV5-1

CDR3nt: TGTGCCAGCAGCTCGCTGAGGGGGACGGGCTACAATGAGCAGTTCTTC
CDR3aa: CASSSLRGTGYNEQFF
j_gene: TRBJ2-1
d_gene: -
abundance: -
v_gene: TRBV7-2

CDR3nt: TGTGCCAGCAGCTCGCTGCGCAGCCAGGCAATTCCCTACGAGCAGTACTTC
CDR3aa: CASSSLRSQAIPYEQYF
j_gene: TRBJ2-7
d_gene: -
abundance: -
v_gene: TRBV11-2

CDR3nt: TGCGCCAGCAGCCCGTTATCCAATGAGCAGTTCTTC
CDR3aa: CASSPLSNEQFF
j_gene: TRBJ2-1
d_gene: -
abundance: -
v_gene: TRBV4-1

CDR3nt: TGTGCCAGCAGTTTAATCGGGACTAATGAAAAACTGTTTTTT
CDR3aa: CASSLIGTNEKLFF
j_gene: TRBJ1-4
d_gene: -
abundance: -
v_gene: TRBV27

CDR3nt: TGTGCCAGCAGTTCCTTCGGGACACCCTTTAATGAGCAGTTCTTC
CDR3aa: CASSSFGTPFNEQFF
j_gene: TRBJ2-1
d_gene: -
abundance: -
v_gene: TRBV6-5

CDR3nt: TGTGCCAGCAGCCCAGGGGGGTATGGCTACACCTTC
CDR3aa: CASSPGGYGYTF
j_gene: TRBJ1-2
d_gene: TRBD1
abundance: -
v_gene: TRBV28

CDR3nt: TGTGCCAGCAGCACTAGCGGGTCTAGGGAGCAGTACTTC
CDR3aa: CASSTSGSREQYF
j_gene: TRBJ2-7
d_gene: TRBD2
abundance: -
v_gene: TRBV7-2

CDR3nt: TGCGCCAGCAGCGCACTACAGGGGAACATAGGCTACACCTTC
CDR3aa: CASSALQGNIGYTF
j_gene: TRBJ1-2
d_gene: TRBD1
abundance: few
v_gene: TRBV5-1

CDR3nt: TGCGCCAGCAGCCATGGGCGGGGGGAAACCTACGAGCAGTACTTC
CDR3aa: CASSHGRGETYEQYF
j_gene: TRBJ2-7
d_gene: TRBD2
abundance: few
v_gene: TRBV4-3

CDR3nt: TGTGCCAGTAGTACCCTAGACAGGGCGCAGAACTATGGCTACACCTTC
CDR3aa: CASSTLDRAQNYGYTF
j_gene: TRBJ1-2
d_gene: TRBD1
abundance: -
v_gene: TRBV19

CDR3nt: TGTGCCAGCAGACCCCAGGGACAGGGAATGCTTGGCTACACCTTC
CDR3aa: CASRPQGQGMLGYTF
j_gene: TRBJ1-2
d_gene: TRBD1
abundance: -
v_gene: TRBV28

CDR3nt: TGTGCCAGCAGCTTAGCGCTAGACAGCAACACTGAAGCTTTCTTT
CDR3aa: CASSLALDSNTEAFF
j_gene: TRBJ1-1
d_gene: -
abundance: few
v_gene: TRBV7-9

CDR3nt: TGTGCCAGTAACCCTAGCGGGAGGGCCCTTGAGACCCAGTACTTC
CDR3aa: CASNPSGRALETQYF
j_gene: TRBJ2-5
d_gene: TRBD2
abundance: -
v_gene: TRBV19

CDR3nt: TGTGCCAGCAGGTCGGGATCTGGCATCTACAATGAGCAGTTCTTC
CDR3aa: CASRSGSGIYNEQFF
j_gene: TRBJ2-1
d_gene: -
abundance: -
v_gene: TRBV6-1

CDR3nt: TGCAGTGCCCTTTCAGGGACCCAGTACTTC
CDR3aa: CSALSGTQYF
j_gene: TRBJ2-5
d_gene: -
abundance: -
v_gene: TRBV20-1

CDR3nt: TGCAGTGCCAGGGTGCTTTACGAGCAGTACTTC
CDR3aa: CSARVLYEQYF
j_gene: TRBJ2-7
d_gene: -
abundance: -
v_gene: TRBV20-1

CDR3nt: TGTGCCAGCAGCTTAGTAGGGGGAAGGCCCCAGCATTTT
CDR3aa: CASSLVGGRPQHF
j_gene: TRBJ1-5
d_gene: -
abundance: -
v_gene: TRBV7-2